This entry lists 16 T cell receptor beta chains sequenced from one sample in a study of response to subunit inactivated influenza vaccine. TCRdb used MiXCR to reprocess the RT-PCR reads, holding one entry per CDR3 protein. The sample contains 450,000 to 600,000 distinct CDR3 sequences, 16% of which appear only once. Source: CD4+ T cells sorted from PBMCs, taken roughly 24 months after vaccination. These receptors came from a man between 50 and 70 years old who received an inactivated influenza vaccine.

This clonotype was found a few times. The rearrangement links TRBV7-2 to TRBJ2-7; 12 bases line up with TRBD2. Germline loops: CDR1 SGHTA, CDR2 FQGNSA. The CDR3 is 15 residues long. The ends lost 4 bases at V and 4 bases at J; junction bases unmatched: 5. CDR3 in DNA: TGTGCCAGCAGCTGGACTAGCGGGACCATGTACGAGCAGTACTTC. It codes for CASSWTSGTMYEQYF.

This clonotype was seen more than once but under ten times. The chain joins TRBV5-4 to TRBJ2-1, with D possibly being TRBD2 (5 bases). In germline, CDR1 is SGHNT, CDR2 YYREEE (reference sequence). V gave up 3 bases and J gave up 6 bases, with 13 bases separating them. This CDR3 comprises 14 residues. The CDR3 sequence is CASSSRRGPNEQFF. The DNA for the CDR3 is TGTGCCAGCAGCTCCCGACGAGGGCCCAATGAGCAGTTCTTC. The whole variable domain, filled in from reference TRBV5-4 and TRBJ2-1, reads ETGVTQSPTHLIKTRGQQVTLRCSSQSGHNTVSWYQQALGQGPQFIFQYYREEENGRGNFPPRFSGLQFPNYSSELNVNALELDDSALYLCASSSRRGPNEQFFGPGTRLTVL.

This clonotype was counted only a few times. The chain has TRBV24-1 and TRBJ2-1, with D possibly matching TRBD2 (7 bases). V was clipped by 7 bases and J by 1 base, with 16 bases between them. The CDR3 length is 16 residues. Germline assignment: CDR1 KGHDR and CDR2 SFDVKD. The CDR3: CATSPGAGASYNEQFF. As DNA, the CDR3 is TGTGCCACCAGCCCCGGGGCGGGGGCATCCTACAATGAGCAGTTCTTC.

This clonotype was seen repeatedly, ten times or more. The chain combines TRBV6-5 with TRBJ2-7; 9 bases are a match to TRBD2. The CDR3 is made up of 15 amino acids. CDR1 and CDR2 from the germline V gene are MNHEY and SVGAGI. After removal of 0 bases from V and 7 bases from J, the junction contained 7 bases not matched to a gene. The CDR3 is CASSYSTLAGWEQYF. The CDR3 nucleotides are TGTGCCAGCAGTTACTCGACCCTAGCGGGGTGGGAGCAGTACTTC.

The V and J genes are TRBV4-1 and TRBJ2-3; no clear D gene. Trimming cost V 0 bases and J 6 bases, with 13 bases left between them. In germline, CDR1 is MGHRA, CDR2 YSYEKL. This CDR3 region has 15 residues. CDR3 in DNA: TGCGCCAGCAGCCAAGATCCAGGAGTACTGGATACGCAGTATTTT. Encoded protein: CASSQDPGVLDTQYF.

The chain carries TRBV24-1 and TRBJ2-3; 9 positions match TRBD1. The CDR3 length is 16 residues. The ends lost 3 bases at V and 4 bases at J; junction bases unmatched: 7. CDR1 is KGHDR and CDR2 is SFDVKD in the germline V gene. The CDR3 nucleotides read TGTGCCACCAGTGATCCATCGACAGGGGGGGCAGATACGCAGTATTTT. This encodes CATSDPSTGGADTQYF.

This clonotype was seen only a few times. The chain is built from TRBV20-1 and TRBJ2-3; 12 bases are a match to TRBD1. The trim removed 6 bases at V and 1 base at J, leaving 17 bases unmatched. There are 19 residues in the CDR3. Germline CDR1 DFQATT, CDR2 SNEGSKA (reference sequence). CDR3 DNA sequence: TGCAGTGCCAACCCGGGACAGGGGGCTTTTGGACGTGGCACAGATACGCAGTATTTT. This sequence encodes CSANPGQGAFGRGTDTQYF.

This clonotype was counted only a few times. This chain connects TRBV7-2 to TRBJ1-5; maybe TRBD1 (5 bases). The CDR3 is 16 residues long. Germline CDR1 reads SGHTA; CDR2 reads FQGNSA. Trimming removed 5 bases from V and 2 bases from J, with 16 bases in between. This chain's CDR3 is CASSPLETVGNQPQHF. As DNA, the CDR3 is TGTGCCAGCAGCCCGCTGGAGACAGTGGGCAATCAGCCCCAGCATTTT.

The V call is TRBV19, the J call TRBJ1-4, with 9 bases identical to TRBD1. The CDR3 extends over 14 amino acids. Germline V CDR1 and CDR2: LNHDA, SQIVND (reference sequence). V lost 7 bases to trimming and J lost 10 bases; unmatched junction nucleotides: 10. As DNA, the CDR3 is TGTGCCAGTATTTCCGGGACAGGGAGAGGAAAACTGTTTTTT. Protein sequence: CASISGTGRGKLFF.

The rearrangement uses TRBV5-1 and TRBJ2-3; D is tentatively TRBD1 or TRBD2 (5 bases each). The ends were cut back, 4 bases at V and 5 bases at J, with 14 bases in the middle. The CDR3 sequence is 14 residues long. The V gene's germline CDR1 is SGHRS and CDR2 YFSETQ. CDR3 protein: CASSLDSAGDTQYF. The CDR3 DNA reads as TGCGCCAGCAGCCTCGACAGTGCGGGAGATACGCAGTATTTT.

The V gene is TRBV4-1, the J gene TRBJ2-2, with 9 bases matching TRBD1. Germline values: CDR1 MGHRA, CDR2 YSYEKL. Losses at the gene ends were 5 bases for V and 5 bases for J; bases not matched to a gene: 6. The CDR3 runs to 15 residues. CDR3 amino acids: CASSVQGAGTGELFF. CDR3 sequence (DNA): TGCGCCAGCAGCGTACAGGGGGCGGGAACCGGGGAGCTGTTTTTT.

The chain couples TRBV9 to TRBJ1-3; the match to TRBD1 covers 7 bases. CDR1 SGDLS and CDR2 YYNGEE come from the germline V gene. This CDR3 region has 15 residues. The V segment lost 3 bases and the J segment 1 base; nucleotides outside the gene matches: 4. The CDR3, as DNA: TGTGCCAGCAGCGCGGGACAGAGATCTGGAAACACCATATATTTT. Amino acids: CASSAGQRSGNTIYF.

This rearrangement joins TRBV20-1 to TRBJ1-2, with D perhaps matching TRBD1 (5 bases). From germline, CDR1 is DFQATT and CDR2 SNEGSKA (reference sequence). Trimming shortened V by 3 bases and J by 4 bases, and 18 bases separated the two germline ends. The CDR3 contains 15 residues. CDR3 sequence reads: CSASLGSRTPYGYTF. The DNA for the CDR3 is TGCAGTGCTAGCCTAGGGTCTAGGACACCCTATGGCTACACCTTC.

There are a few counts of this clonotype. This chain uses TRBV18 with TRBJ1-1; tentative D call: TRBD1 (6 bases). Germline loops: CDR1 KGHSH, CDR2 LQKENI. This CDR3 region has 15 residues. The V and J ends lost 4 bases and 0 bases respectively, with 12 bases between them. CDR3 DNA sequence: TGTGCCAGCTCACAAGCCGGGACAATGAACACTGAAGCTTTCTTT. This translates into CASSQAGTMNTEAFF.

This clonotype was detected a few times. V and J are TRBV20-1 and TRBJ2-1; 12 bases match TRBD2. Trimming at V came to 6 bases and at J to 5 bases, leaving 5 bases not matched to a gene. The germline CDR1 and CDR2 sequences are DFQATT and SNEGSKA (reference sequence). This CDR3 has 14 amino acids. CDR3 bases: TGCAGTGCGCGGACTAGCGGGAATAACAATGAGCAGTTCTTC. Its protein product is CSARTSGNNNEQFF.

This clonotype has a handful of counts. This chain joins TRBV7-9 and TRBJ2-1; 9 bases line up with TRBD1. V shed 6 bases and J 5 bases; nucleotides not matched to a gene: 8. The germline gives CDR1 SEHNR, CDR2 FQNEAQ (reference sequence). The CDR3 runs to 15 residues. For the CDR3, the DNA is TGTGCCAGCAGTCAAACAGGGGGCACCAACAATGAGCAGTTCTTC. As protein: CASSQTGGTNNEQFF.